A selection of T cell receptor beta chains follows, all from one sample in a study of cytomegalovirus exposure and HLA in healthy donors. TCRdb keeps only in-frame clones here, not all; method: immunoSEQ multiplex PCR. This table has about 88,000 clones, about 75% appearing once. Material for sequencing was PBMCs. Receptor source: a woman between 40 and 50 years old in good health and CMV-seronegative. CDR3s include the opening cysteine and the closing phenylalanine or tryptophan. A D gene is named only where the DNA matches it firmly. Size tells how often a clone was seen (once, few, many) or the class of an expanded clone, and some rows leave it out.

NA,TRBV7-9,NA,TRBJ2-1,TGTGCCAGCAGCTTAGCAGGGGCGGGGTACAATGAGCAGTTCTTC,CASSLAGAGYNEQFF
TRBD1,TRBV7-9,NA,TRBJ2-3,TGTGCCAGCAGCTCCGACCCATTGGGACAGGAGTTAGATACGCAGTATTTT,CASSSDPLGQELDTQYF
NA,TRBV19,NA,TRBJ1-5,TGTGCCAGTAGTCTGGGGGGGGATCAGCCCCAGCATTTT,CASSLGGDQPQHF
TRBD2,TRBV7-9,NA,TRBJ2-2,TGTGCCAGCAGCCTACCTAGCGGGGGGTCCACCGGGGAGCTGTTTTTT,CASSLPSGGSTGELFF
NA,TRBV6-5,few,TRBJ1-2,TGTGCCAGCAGTTACTCGTACAGCTATGGCTACACCTTC,CASSYSYSYGYTF
TRBD1,TRBV19,NA,TRBJ1-1,TGTGCCAGTAGGGAGGGGGCAGGGACTGAAGCTTTCTTT,CASREGAGTEAFF
NA,TRBV6-1,NA,TRBJ2-3,TGTGCCAGCAGTGAAGCGGGGGGAGCACAGGCAGATACGCAGTATTTT,CASSEAGGAQADTQYF
NA,TRBV2,NA,TRBJ1-1,TGTGCCAGCACCTCGGACAGAAACGCTGAAGCTTTCTTT,CASTSDRNAEAFF
TRBD1,TRBV7-9,NA,TRBJ1-1,TGTGCCAGCAGCTGGGGACAGGCAGGGAGGGCTGAAGCTTTCTTT,CASSWGQAGRAEAFF
NA,TRBV27,NA,TRBJ1-1,TGTGCCAGCAGTTTACTTGGTCGGGAAGCTTTCTTT,CASSLLGREAFF
NA,TRBV6-1,few,TRBJ1-2,TGTGCCAGCAGTGAGGGCTGGGTCTATGGCTACACCTTC,CASSEGWVYGYTF
NA,TRBV18,NA,TRBJ2-7,TGTGCCAGCTCACCACCGGAGGGTCTTCCCTACGAGCAGTACTTC,CASSPPEGLPYEQYF
NA,TRBV7-2,NA,TRBJ2-1,TGTGCCAGCAGCCACAGGCGACAGCACAATGAGCAGTTCTTC,CASSHRRQHNEQFF
TRBD1,TRBV5-1,NA,TRBJ1-5,TGCGCCAGCAGCTTGGGGACAGGGGGTAGTCAGCCCCAGCATTTT,CASSLGTGGSQPQHF
NA,TRBV29-1,NA,TRBJ2-7,TGCAGCGCCACAGGAGGGTACGAGCAGTACTTC,CSATGGYEQYF
NA,TRBV7-8,NA,TRBJ2-5,TGTGCCAGCAGCACAGGAGTAGGAGAGACCCAGTACTTC,CASSTGVGETQYF
TRBD1,TRBV10-3,NA,TRBJ1-2,TGTGCCATCAGTGAGCCGGACAGGAAGGACGACGGGCCAAACTATGGCTACACCTTC,CAISEPDRKDDGPNYGYTF
NA,TRBV2,NA,TRBJ1-6,TGTGCCAGCAGTGAAGAGAACTTCACTAATTCACCCCTCCACTTT,CASSEENFTNSPLHF